One sample yielded the 19 T cell receptor beta chains listed below, sequenced in a study of neurological immune-mediated disorders. TCRdb analysed the 5' RACE reads with MiXCR anew, one entry per CDR3 protein. The sample records 75,000 to 95,000 distinct CDR3 sequences, 17% being singletons. Sample: PBMCs. The receptors were gathered from a woman in her forties in good health.

This clonotype has ten or more counts. This rearrangement joins TRBV4-1 to TRBJ1-5; D is ambiguous. The CDR3 length is 17 residues. V dropped 6 bases and J dropped 1 base, with 19 bases sitting between them. The V gene's germline CDR1 is MGHRA and CDR2 YSYEKL. CDR3 loop: CASSTRWVRTSNQPQHF. DNA for the CDR3: TGCGCCAGCAGTACAAGATGGGTCAGAACCAGCAATCAGCCCCAGCATTTT.

This clonotype has a count of ten or more. The chain is built from TRBV20-1 and TRBJ2-5; 13 positions agree with TRBD2. CDR3 length: 19 amino acids. The germline V gene has CDR1 DFQATT and CDR2 SNEGSKA (reference sequence). J was trimmed by 1 base and V by 3 bases; bases with no gene match: 14. The CDR3 bases are TGCAGTGCTAGCTCCGGGACTAGCGGGGATAAAAACCTCCAAGAGACCCAGTACTTC. Translated, it gives CSASSGTSGDKNLQETQYF.

This clonotype was seen ten or more times. The rearrangement links TRBV2 to TRBJ2-7; D not resolved. The germline gives CDR1 SNHLY, CDR2 FYNNEI. V gave up 5 bases and J gave up 6 bases, with 8 bases separating them. The CDR3 is 11 residues long. The CDR3 DNA sequence: TGTGCCAGCAGTCCCAGGACCGAGCAGTACGTC. It codes for CASSPRTEQYV.

The chain employs TRBV6-1 and TRBJ1-3, with D uncertain. Germline CDR1 is MNHNS and CDR2 is SASEGT. The germline V and J ends were trimmed by 3 bases and 8 bases, with 23 bases remaining between them. The CDR3 contains 17 residues. In DNA, the CDR3 is TGTGCCAGCAGTGATCCCCGGGGAGTCTCCCGGCAGGACACCATATATTTT. Amino acids: CASSDPRGVSRQDTIYF.

This clonotype was observed at least ten times. The chain is built from TRBV25-1 and TRBJ1-3; 8 bases line up with TRBD1. The ends lost 3 bases at V and 2 bases at J; junction bases unmatched: 3. The CDR3 is 15 amino acids. Germline CDR1 is MGHDK and CDR2 is SYGVNS. The CDR3 nucleotides read TGTGCCAGCAGTGATGCCAGGGGGCCTGGAAACACCATATATTTT. Translated: CASSDARGPGNTIYF. Together with reference TRBV25-1 and TRBJ1-3, the CDR3 gives the full variable domain: EADIYQTPRYLVIGTGKKITLECSQTMGHDKMYWYQQDPGMELHLIHYSYGVNSTEKGDLSSESTVSRIRTEHFPLTLESARPSHTSQYLCASSDARGPGNTIYFGEGSWLTVV.

Many counts were recorded for this clonotype. The V call is TRBV20-1, the J call TRBJ1-2; TRBD1 might be the D (5 bases). V was trimmed by 6 bases and J by 3 bases, leaving 17 bases between them. Germline V lookup: CDR1 DFQATT, CDR2 SNEGSKA (reference sequence). CDR3 size: 14 residues. The CDR3 DNA is TGCAGTGCCTCGGGGGGGATTAAGGACTATGGCTACACCTTC. Its translation: CSASGGIKDYGYTF.

In regard to this clonotype: This may be a read error: a much more frequent sequence differs by one nucleotide. The chain recombines TRBV7-2 with TRBJ2-3; D is possibly TRBD2 (5 bases). This CDR3 region has 15 residues. Trimming removed 1 base at V and 2 bases at J, with 10 bases between. Germline CDR1 reads SGHTA; CDR2 reads FQGNSA. The CDR3 region is CASSLVLVYTDTQYF. For the CDR3, the DNA is TGTGCCAGCAGCTTAGTACTAGTATACACAGATACGCAGTATTTT.

At least ten counts were recorded for this clonotype. The chain is built from TRBV7-2 and TRBJ1-2; TRBD1 matches 11 bases. The ends lost 3 bases at V and 7 bases at J; junction bases unmatched: 7. The CDR3 covers 15 residues. The V gene's germline CDR1 is SGHTA and CDR2 FQGNSA. DNA for the CDR3: TGTGCCAGCAGCTTCAAAGGACAGGGGGCGGTTGGCTACACCTTC. Its translation: CASSFKGQGAVGYTF.

The gene calls are TRBV9 and TRBJ2-3; 9 nucleotides line up with TRBD2. J was trimmed by 1 base and V by 6 bases; bases with no gene match: 6. The CDR3 covers 15 residues. CDR1 is SGDLS, CDR2 YYNGEE, per germline. The CDR3 sequence: CASTPGGRGTDTQYF. The CDR3 DNA follows: TGTGCCAGCACACCGGGCGGGAGGGGCACAGATACGCAGTATTTT.

This clonotype came up many times. This sequence joins TRBV5-7 and TRBJ2-3; D is possibly TRBD1 (6 bases). TRBV5-7 has ORF status, its function being uncertain. The CDR3 is 16 amino acids. V lost 4 bases and J 0 bases, leaving 15 bases between the germline ends. The CDR3 DNA follows: TGTGCCAGCAGCGACGACAGGACCTCTAGCACAGATACGCAGTATTTT. Translation gives CASSDDRTSSTDTQYF.

The chain joins TRBV10-2 to TRBJ2-3; D is unclear. Looked up from germline, CDR1 is WSHSY and CDR2 is SAAADI. This CDR3 is 11 amino acids long. Between the trimmed V and J ends, which lost 7 bases and 1 base, there was a span of 3 bases. Here the CDR3 reads CASMGTDTQYF. In DNA, the CDR3 is TGCGCCAGCATGGGCACAGATACGCAGTATTTT.

This clonotype showed up many times. J is TRBJ1-1 and V is TRBV5-1, with no clear D. Per germline, CDR1 SGHRS and CDR2 YFSETQ. The CDR3 spans 17 residues. Trimming removed 4 bases from V and 2 bases from J, with 21 bases in between. The CDR3 nucleotides read TGCGCCAGCAGCCCTTCCCCGACACAGACGTTTAACACTGAAGCTTTCTTT. Its protein is CASSPSPTQTFNTEAFF.

This sequence joins TRBV7-2 and TRBJ2-7; a weak D match, TRBD1 (6 bases). V was shortened by 3 bases and J by 0 bases, with 9 bases between the two germline ends. The CDR3 totals 14 residues. The germline gives CDR1 SGHTA, CDR2 FQGNSA. Here the CDR3 DNA reads TGTGCCAGCAGCTTTAACAGGGCCTCCTACGAGCAGTACGTC. Protein: CASSFNRASYEQYV.

The sample holds many counts of this clonotype. The CDR3 DNA is TGTGCCAGCCGGCAATCGAGCGGAGCCTACGAGCAGTACTTC. It is translated as CASRQSSGAYEQYF. The rearrangement joins TRBV14 to TRBJ2-7; weak D call: TRBD2 (5 bases). V was shortened by 8 bases and J by 2 bases, with 16 bases between the two germline ends. CDR1 SGHDN and CDR2 FVKESK come from the germline V gene. The CDR3 has 14 residues. The full variable domain, completed using reference TRBV14 and TRBJ2-7, is EAGVTQFPSHSVIEKGQTVTLRCDPISGHDNLYWYRRVMGKEIKFLLHFVKESKQDESGMPNNRFLAERTGGTYSTLKVQPAELEDSGVYFCASRQSSGAYEQYFGPGTRLTVT.

This clonotype was observed at least ten times. V is TRBV28 and J is TRBJ1-4; no reliable D call. This CDR3 has 14 residues. Trimming took off 5 bases at V and 0 bases at J, with 7 bases between the two ends. Germline lookup yields CDR1 MDHEN and CDR2 SYDVKM. The CDR3 sequence: CASSTEATNEKLFF. CDR3 in DNA: TGTGCCAGCAGTACAGAGGCAACTAATGAAAAACTGTTTTTT.

Ten or more counts support this clonotype. The CDR3 sequence is CASSGADRQTQYF. In DNA, the CDR3 is TGTGCCAGCAGTGGGGCGGACAGACAGACCCAGTACTTC. The chain is built from TRBV12-3 or TRBV12-4 and TRBJ2-5, with a possible D match to TRBD1 (6 bases). This CDR3 spans 13 amino acids. V was pared by 5 bases and J by 6 bases, with 13 bases between.

Remarks on this clonotype: This may come from a read error, since a much larger clone is one base off. The J gene is TRBJ2-1, the V gene TRBV6-2 or TRBV6-3; 7 bases match TRBD1. The CDR3 is 16 amino acids. CDR1 and CDR2 (germline): MNHEY, SVGEGT. Trimming at V came to 2 bases and at J to 8 bases, leaving 12 bases not matched to a gene. CDR3 in amino acids: CASSYDSEGASDEQFF. The CDR3 DNA follows: TGTGCCAGCAGTTACGATAGCGAGGGGGCCTCGGATGAGCAGTTCTTC.

Many counts were recorded for this clonotype. The J gene is TRBJ2-5, the V gene TRBV6-5, with 11 bases matching TRBD2. With V trimmed by 0 bases and J by 1 base, 7 bases remained unmatched. Germline V gene sequence: CDR1 MNHEY, CDR2 SVGAGI. The CDR3 is 18 residues long. CDR3 loop: CASSYSVSGGGIQETQYF. The CDR3 DNA follows: TGTGCCAGCAGTTACTCGGTTAGCGGGGGGGGAATCCAAGAGACCCAGTACTTC.

This clonotype was detected many times. The gene calls are TRBV12-3 or TRBV12-4 and TRBJ2-3, with 9 nucleotides matching TRBD1. V was pared by 6 bases and J by 2 bases, with 6 bases of the junction left unmatched. CDR3 length: 15 residues. Here the CDR3 reads CASSPTGGPTDTQYF. CDR3 in DNA: TGTGCCAGCAGCCCGACAGGGGGTCCCACAGATACGCAGTATTTT.